This T cell receptor (beta chain) stems from a study of Graves' ophthalmopathy and Graves' hyperthyroidism. Overall study results and limits: Predictions made by the model for ophthalmopathy progression reached approximately 70% sensitivity and roughly 75% specificity. Ophthalmopathy was separated from stable hyperthyroidism by a 13-signature model with around 89% sensitivity and about 79% specificity. Blood samples also showed most expanded thyroid clonotypes exceeding 0.001 frequency.

The study amplified TCR beta CDR3 regions using RNA transcripts. RT-PCR in the first round used HTBI primers; a second-round multiplex PCR followed. Each CDR3 protein is one row after TCRdb ran MiXCR on the multiplex PCR reads. The sample holds under 200,000 distinct CDR3 sequences; 37% are singletons and the top ten take about 6%. V was clipped by 0 bases and J by 1 base, with 15 bases between them. The CDR3 runs to 17 residues. Per the germline V gene, CDR1 is SGHAT and CDR2 is FQNNGV. Note on this clonotype: Its antigen remains unknown.

With a duration under 3 months, ophthalmopathy in the donors showed moderate-to-severe activity, CAS ≥3 and NOSPECS ≥4. The sequenced sample consisted of peripheral blood. The source is a woman aged 40-49 years with Graves' ophthalmopathy. This chain links TRBV11-2 with TRBJ2-5; D may be TRBD1 (6 bases). CDR3 sequence reads: CASSLDAGDRAQETQYF. The CDR3 DNA follows: TGTGCCAGCAGCTTAGACGCAGGGGATCGGGCCCAAGAGACCCAGTACTTC. The variable domain in full, with the rest retrieved from reference TRBV11-2 and TRBJ2-5, is EAGVAQSPRYKIIEKRQSVAFWCNPISGHATLYWYQQILGQGPKLLIQFQNNGVVDDSQLPKDRFSAERLKGVDSTLKIQPAKLEDSAVYLCASSLDAGDRAQETQYFGPGTRLLVL.